This T cell receptor (beta chain) was documented in a study of T cell changes during pregnancy in multiple sclerosis (dated by TCRdb to 2018 to 2020). In terms of the full investigation: The study looked at changes in the T cell repertoire across pregnancy in women with multiple sclerosis.

Libraries were made using the immunoSEQ multiplex PCR assay. TCRdb obtained this table from immuneACCESS and retained in-frame rearrangements with V and J assigned. These tables miss some clones; where compared with another copy, unresolved V genes account for less than half of the shortfall, and the remainder is unexplained. The sample profile shows 50,000 to 65,000 clones; roughly nine tenths of them were found once. The top ten constitute 0.76% of the sample. Concerning this clone itself: Its antigen is still unknown. Base qualities are not recorded, but no much larger clone differs from it by a single base.

Reading from cysteine to phenylalanine, the CDR3 counts 12 amino acids. Left in the record is the CDR3 DNA by itself, 36 bases read in frame from the first base. The germline V gene (reference sequence) specifies LNHDA as CDR1 and SQIVND as CDR2. Trimming removed 4 bases from V and 7 bases from J, leaving 7 bases between the germline ends. This sequence was found in a female donor with multiple sclerosis, enrolled in a pregnancy study. This specimen consisted of CD4+ T cells from peripheral blood mononuclear cells, obtained in the first trimester of pregnancy. The receptor chain draws on TRBV19 and TRBJ2-2, with the D gene call left open. In nucleotide form, the sequence is TGTGCCAGTAGTACCCTATACGGGGAGCTGTTTTTT. It encodes CASSTLYGELFF.